Below, 11 T cell receptor beta chains from the same sample are listed, as sequenced in a study of early T cells in non-severe SARS-CoV-2 infection. TCRdb reprocessed the 5' RACE reads with MiXCR, giving one entry per CDR3 protein. The profile shows fewer than 25,000 distinct CDR3 sequences, 4% to 5.5% of them singletons. The sequencing sample was made of whole blood. The receptors come from an adult who was a healthcare worker with PCR-confirmed SARS-CoV-2 infection or an uninfected control (not recorded which).

This clonotype showed up many times. The CDR3 bases are TGTGCCACCAGTGTGGGGTTCAGCACAGATACGCAGTATTTT. It translates to CATSVGFSTDTQYF. The chain uses TRBV24-1 and TRBJ2-3; D gene unclear. This CDR3 has 14 amino acids. The germline V gene has CDR1 KGHDR and CDR2 SFDVKD. Trimming took 5 bases from V and 0 from J, leaving 8 bases between them.

The chain joins TRBV7-2 to TRBJ2-5, with D possibly matching TRBD2 (5 bases). Germline lookup yields CDR1 SGHTA and CDR2 FQGNSA. This CDR3 has 15 residues. Between the trimmed V and J ends, which lost 5 bases and 4 bases, there was a span of 17 bases. The CDR3 sequence is CASSHQLGLVETQYF. DNA of the CDR3: TGTGCCAGCAGCCATCAACTAGGTCTAGTAGAGACCCAGTACTTC.

This clonotype has at least ten counts. The DNA of the CDR3 is TGTGCCAGCAGCGTACTCACAGATACGCAGTATTTT. It is translated as CASSVLTDTQYF. The rearrangement links TRBV9 to TRBJ2-3; D is unclear. Deletions cut 1 base from V and 2 bases from J, with 2 bases between. CDR3 length: 12 residues. CDR1 is SGDLS, CDR2 YYNGEE, per germline.

The sample holds many counts of this clonotype. This sequence joins TRBV12-3 or TRBV12-4 and TRBJ1-2; D perhaps matches TRBD1 (5 bases). Trimming left V 1 base short and J 8 bases short, with 11 bases between. The CDR3 consists of 13 residues. This chain's CDR3 is CASSLVGTVGYTF. CDR3 DNA: TGTGCCAGCAGTTTAGTCGGGACCGTCGGCTACACCTTC.

This clonotype was seen repeatedly, ten times or more. The chain employs TRBV15 and TRBJ2-2; no definite D call. Trimming cost V 5 bases and J 6 bases, with 16 bases left between them. Per the germline V gene, CDR1 is LNHNV and CDR2 is YYDKDF (reference sequence). The CDR3 totals 15 residues. Here the CDR3 reads CATSPRGSFAGELFF. The CDR3 DNA reads as TGTGCCACCAGCCCACGCGGTAGTTTCGCCGGGGAGCTGTTTTTT.

This clonotype was counted ten times or more. The chain uses TRBV24-1 and TRBJ2-1; unclear D gene. V lost 1 base and J 3 bases, leaving 0 bases between the germline ends. The CDR3 is 12 residues long. Germline loops: CDR1 KGHDR, CDR2 SFDVKD. CDR3 residues: CATSDFYNEQFF. In DNA form, the CDR3 reads TGTGCCACCAGTGATTTCTACAATGAGCAGTTCTTC.

The J gene is TRBJ2-6, the V gene TRBV29-1; 9 nucleotides align to TRBD1. From germline, CDR1 is SQVTM and CDR2 ANQGSEA. V trimming: 6 bases; J trimming: 0 bases; junction bases outside the gene matches: 3. The CDR3 sequence is 15 residues long. The DNA for the CDR3 is TGCAGCGTGCGACAGGGGGACTCTGGGGCCAACGTCCTGACTTTC. Translated, it gives CSVRQGDSGANVLTF.

This clonotype was seen ten or more times. The V gene is TRBV29-1, the J gene TRBJ2-1; possibly TRBD2 for D (5 bases). This CDR3 comprises 14 residues. Germline V CDR1 and CDR2: SQVTM, ANQGSEA. The ends were cut back, 2 bases at V and 3 bases at J, with 11 bases in the middle. As DNA, the CDR3 is TGCAGCGTTGAAAGTTTTACTAGCTACAATGAGCAGTTCTTC. It yields the protein CSVESFTSYNEQFF.

This clonotype was observed at least ten times. The genes are TRBV4-3 and TRBJ2-3, with D possibly matching TRBD2 (5 bases). The germline V gene has CDR1 LGHNA and CDR2 YSLEER. This CDR3 has 18 residues. Trimming took 0 bases from V and 4 from J, leaving 20 bases between them. The CDR3 sequence is CASSQDLVRGSYADTQYF. DNA for the CDR3: TGCGCCAGCAGCCAAGATCTAGTACGGGGATCGTACGCAGATACGCAGTATTTT.

This chain links TRBV7-2 with TRBJ2-1, with TRBD2 matching 9 bases. V shed 4 bases, J shed 4 bases, and the junction held 11 bases outside the gene matches. CDR1 and CDR2 (germline): SGHTA, FQGNSA. This CDR3 has 17 amino acids. The CDR3 sequence: CASSSSLRGGTYNEQFF. CDR3 bases: TGTGCCAGCAGCTCATCGCTGCGGGGGGGAACGTACAATGAGCAGTTCTTC. The full variable domain, with the rest looked up from reference TRBV7-2 and TRBJ2-1, is GAGVSQSPSNKVTEKGKDVELRCDPISGHTALYWYRQSLGQGLEFLIYFQGNSAPDKSGLPSDRFSAERTGGSVSTLTIQRTQQEDSAVYLCASSSSLRGGTYNEQFFGPGTRLTVL.

This clonotype occurred many times. V gene TRBV12-5 combines with J gene TRBJ1-5; 8 nucleotides agree with TRBD1. The V gene end was trimmed by 0 bases and the J gene end by 1 base; junction bases not matched to a gene: 5. Germline assignment: CDR1 LGHNT and CDR2 FRNRAP. The CDR3 is 17 amino acids. CDR3 residues: CASGLVQHRGSNQPQHF. For the CDR3, the DNA is TGTGCTAGTGGTTTGGTACAACACAGGGGGAGCAATCAGCCCCAGCATTTT.